The clone carrying this TCR beta chain was recorded many times. The sample is drawn from a study of metastatic and nonmetastatic thyroid tumors. Turning to the study itself: Malignant and benign thyroid patients had repertoires compared in peripheral blood and tumor or nodule tissue.

TCRdb recomputed clones from the PCR reads via MiXCR. The table includes roughly 83,000 clones, 15% detected once. This CDR3 has 17 amino acids. Germline lookup yields CDR1 SEHNR and CDR2 FQNEAQ (reference sequence). V gave up 4 bases and J gave up 0 bases; unmatched junction bases: 7. No treatment of any kind had been given to any patient before thyroid surgery. This receptor was identified in a female donor with papillary thyroid cancer or a benign thyroid nodule (not recorded which). Some clones in this sample may be carry-over from other donors' samples. The sample comprised blood. This sequence joins TRBV7-9 and TRBJ2-1; TRBD1 aligns across 9 bases. In nucleotides, the CDR3 is TGTGCCAGCAGCTCGACAGGGGGAATAACCTCCTACAATGAGCAGTTCTTC. Protein: CASSSTGGITSYNEQFF.